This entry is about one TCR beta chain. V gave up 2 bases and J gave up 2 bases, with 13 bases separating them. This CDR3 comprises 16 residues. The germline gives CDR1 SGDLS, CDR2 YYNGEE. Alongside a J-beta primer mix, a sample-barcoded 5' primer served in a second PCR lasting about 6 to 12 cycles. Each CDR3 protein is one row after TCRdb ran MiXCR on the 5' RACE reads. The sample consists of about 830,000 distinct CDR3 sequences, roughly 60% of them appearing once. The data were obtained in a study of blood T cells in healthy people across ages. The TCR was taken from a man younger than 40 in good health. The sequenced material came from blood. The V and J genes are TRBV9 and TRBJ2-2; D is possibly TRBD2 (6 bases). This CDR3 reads CASSVHPGLNTGELFF. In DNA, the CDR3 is TGTGCCAGCAGCGTGCACCCGGGACTCAACACCGGGGAGCTGTTTTTT.